This TCR beta chain was identified during a study of shared clonotypes between healthy human individuals. Terminally differentiated effector memory CD45RA+ cells were excluded from the naive CD8 cells, which were CD45RO-negative and positively selected for CCR7. Germline-derived CDR1 and CDR2 are SGHNT and YYREEE (reference sequence). V dropped 4 bases and J dropped 5 bases, with 12 bases sitting between them. CDR3 size: 13 residues. TCRdb's copy holds only in-frame clones and misses some; the assay was immunoSEQ multiplex PCR. The sample lists some 2,100,000 clones; approximately 94% were seen once.

The sequencing input was naive CD8+ T cells from PBMCs. The V and J genes are TRBV5-4 and TRBJ1-2, with D perhaps matching TRBD1 (5 bases). The sequence derives from a man younger than 35 in good health. Some clones in this sample may be carry-over from other donors' samples. The CDR3 sequence: CASSQEGPYGYTF. Here the CDR3 DNA reads TGTGCCAGCAGCCAGGAGGGGCCATATGGCTACACCTTC.